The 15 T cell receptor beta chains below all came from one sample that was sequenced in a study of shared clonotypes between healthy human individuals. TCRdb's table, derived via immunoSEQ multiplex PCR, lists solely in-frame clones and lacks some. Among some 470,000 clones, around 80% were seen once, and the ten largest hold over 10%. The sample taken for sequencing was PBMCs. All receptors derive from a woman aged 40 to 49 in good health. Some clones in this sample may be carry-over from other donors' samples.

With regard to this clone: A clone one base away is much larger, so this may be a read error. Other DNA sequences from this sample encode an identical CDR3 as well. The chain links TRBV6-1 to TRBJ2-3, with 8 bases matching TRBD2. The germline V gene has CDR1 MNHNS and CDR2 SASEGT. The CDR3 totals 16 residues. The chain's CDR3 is CASSEIPGGSTDTQYF. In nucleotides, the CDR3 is TGTGCCAGCAGTGAAATTCCGGGAGGGAGCACAGATACACAGTATTTT.

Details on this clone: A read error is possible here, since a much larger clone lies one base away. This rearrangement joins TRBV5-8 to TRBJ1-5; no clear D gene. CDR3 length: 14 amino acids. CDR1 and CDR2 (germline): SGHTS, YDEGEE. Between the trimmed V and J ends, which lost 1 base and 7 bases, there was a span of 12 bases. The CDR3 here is CASSLRAEEQPQHF. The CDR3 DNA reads TGTGCCAGCAGCTTGAGGGCAGAGGAGCAGCCCCAGCATTTT. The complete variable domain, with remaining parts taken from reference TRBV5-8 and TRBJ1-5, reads EAGVTQSPTHLIKTRGQQATLRCSPISGHTSVYWYQQALGLGLQFLLWYDEGEERNRGNFPPRFSGRQFPNYSSELNVNALELEDSALYLCASSLRAEEQPQHFGDGTRLSIL.

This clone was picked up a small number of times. The chain's CDR3 is CASSSSGRWGTDTQYF. DNA for the CDR3: TGCGCCAGCAGCTCTAGCGGGAGATGGGGCACAGATACGCAGTATTTT. The chain links TRBV5-1 to TRBJ2-3, with 10 bases aligning to TRBD2. The V and J ends lost 3 bases and 1 base, in that order; junction bases with no gene match: 5. CDR3 length equals 16 residues. Germline loops: CDR1 SGHRS, CDR2 YFSETQ.

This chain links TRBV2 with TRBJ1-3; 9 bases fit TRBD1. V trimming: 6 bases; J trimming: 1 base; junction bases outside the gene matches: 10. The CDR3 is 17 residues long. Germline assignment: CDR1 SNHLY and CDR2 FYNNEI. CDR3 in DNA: TGTGCCAGCAGAGCCTCTGGACAGGGGATATCTGGAAACACCATATATTTT. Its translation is CASRASGQGISGNTIYF.

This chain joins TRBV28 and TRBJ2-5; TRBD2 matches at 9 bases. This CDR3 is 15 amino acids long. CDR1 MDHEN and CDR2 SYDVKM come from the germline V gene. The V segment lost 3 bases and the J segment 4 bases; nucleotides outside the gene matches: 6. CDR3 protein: CASSFAGGRGETQYF. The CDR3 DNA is TGTGCCAGCAGTTTCGCGGGGGGGCGAGGAGAGACCCAGTACTTC.

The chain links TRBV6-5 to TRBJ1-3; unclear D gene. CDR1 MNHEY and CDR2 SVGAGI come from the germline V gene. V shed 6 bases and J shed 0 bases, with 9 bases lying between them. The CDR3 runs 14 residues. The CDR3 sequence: CASRGYSSGNTIYF. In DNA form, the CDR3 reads TGTGCCAGCAGGGGCTATTCCTCTGGAAACACCATATATTTT.

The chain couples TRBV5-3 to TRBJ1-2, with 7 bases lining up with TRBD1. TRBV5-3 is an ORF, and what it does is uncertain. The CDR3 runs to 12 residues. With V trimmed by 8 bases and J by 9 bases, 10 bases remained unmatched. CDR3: CASSVGQASYTF. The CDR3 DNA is TGTGCCAGCAGCGTCGGACAGGCTAGCTACACCTTC.

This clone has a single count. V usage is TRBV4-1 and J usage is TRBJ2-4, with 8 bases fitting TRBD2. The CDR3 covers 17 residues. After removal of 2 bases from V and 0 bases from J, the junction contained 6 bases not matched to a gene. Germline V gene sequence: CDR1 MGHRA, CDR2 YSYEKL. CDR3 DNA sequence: TGCGCCAGCAGCCAACCGACTAGCGCCCGAGCCAAAAACATTCAGTACTTC. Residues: CASSQPTSARAKNIQYF.

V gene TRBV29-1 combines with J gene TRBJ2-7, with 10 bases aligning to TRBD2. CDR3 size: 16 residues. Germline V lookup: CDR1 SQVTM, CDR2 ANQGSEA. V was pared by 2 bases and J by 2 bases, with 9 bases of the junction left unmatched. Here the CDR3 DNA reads TGCAGCGTTGAACCGGGACTAGCGAGAACCACCTACGAGCAGTACTTC. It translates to CSVEPGLARTTYEQYF.

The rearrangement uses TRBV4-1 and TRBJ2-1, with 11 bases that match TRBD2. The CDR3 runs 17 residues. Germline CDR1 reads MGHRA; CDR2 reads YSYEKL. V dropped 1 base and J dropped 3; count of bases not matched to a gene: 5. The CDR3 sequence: CASSQGASGRFYNEQFF. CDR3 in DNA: TGCGCCAGCAGCCAAGGGGCTAGCGGGAGGTTCTACAATGAGCAGTTCTTC.

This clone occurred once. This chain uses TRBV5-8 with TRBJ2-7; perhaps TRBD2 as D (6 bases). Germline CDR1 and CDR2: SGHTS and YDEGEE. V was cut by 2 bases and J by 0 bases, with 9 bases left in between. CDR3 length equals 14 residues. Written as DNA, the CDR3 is TGTGCCAGCAGCTTTGTCGGGAGCTCCTACGAGCAGTACTTC. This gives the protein CASSFVGSSYEQYF.

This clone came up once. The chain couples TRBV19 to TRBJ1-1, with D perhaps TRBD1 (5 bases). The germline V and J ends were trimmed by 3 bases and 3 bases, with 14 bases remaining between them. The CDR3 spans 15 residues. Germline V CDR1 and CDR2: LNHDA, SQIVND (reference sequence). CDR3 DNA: TGTGCCAGTAGTATTTTGGGGGTCAAGGACACTGAAGCTTTCTTT. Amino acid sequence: CASSILGVKDTEAFF.

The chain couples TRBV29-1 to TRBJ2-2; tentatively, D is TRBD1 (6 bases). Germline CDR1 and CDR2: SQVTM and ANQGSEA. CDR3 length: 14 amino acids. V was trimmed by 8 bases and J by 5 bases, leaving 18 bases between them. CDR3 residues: CSSTGVQGTGELFF. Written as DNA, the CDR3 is TGCAGCTCGACCGGGGTTCAGGGGACCGGGGAGCTGTTTTTT.

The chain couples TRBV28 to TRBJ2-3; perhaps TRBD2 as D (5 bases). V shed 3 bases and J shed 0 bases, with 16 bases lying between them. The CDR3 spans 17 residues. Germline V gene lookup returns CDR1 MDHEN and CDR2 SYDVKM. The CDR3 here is CASSFWGLRTSTDTQYF. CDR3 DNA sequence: TGTGCCAGCAGTTTTTGGGGTCTGCGGACTAGCACAGATACGCAGTATTTT.

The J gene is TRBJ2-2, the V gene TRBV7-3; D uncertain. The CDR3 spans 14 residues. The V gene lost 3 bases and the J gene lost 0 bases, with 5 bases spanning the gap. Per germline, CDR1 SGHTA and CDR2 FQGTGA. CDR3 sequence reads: CASSFTANTGELFF. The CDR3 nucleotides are TGTGCCAGCAGCTTCACGGCGAACACCGGGGAGCTGTTTTTT.